One sample yielded the 5 T cell receptor beta chains listed below, sequenced in a study of T cells in Graves' hyperthyroidism and ophthalmopathy. Authors of the study amplified TCR beta CDR3 regions from RNA transcripts. First-round RT-PCR with HTBI primers amplified the TCR CDR3 region. A single record per CDR3 protein comes from TCRdb applying MiXCR to the multiplex PCR reads. The table shows 300,000 to 450,000 distinct CDR3 sequences, with 25% occurring only once. The specimen sequenced was blood. The receptors stem from a man aged 45 to 65 with Graves' hyperthyroidism.

The CDR3 region is CASSLASEHTDTQYF. As DNA, the CDR3 is TGTGCCAGCAGCTTAGCTAGCGAACACACAGATACGCAGTATTTT. The gene calls are TRBV3-1 and TRBJ2-3, with D perhaps TRBD2 (6 bases). CDR1 and CDR2 (germline): LGHDT, YNNKEL (reference sequence). Trimming stripped 5 bases from V and 2 bases from J, with 14 bases between. The CDR3 runs 15 residues.

This clonotype was detected a few times. The gene calls are TRBV6-1 and TRBJ1-6, with D hard to call. The CDR3 totals 15 residues. Germline V gene data show CDR1 as MNHNS and CDR2 as SASEGT. V dropped 0 bases and J dropped 9 bases, with 12 bases sitting between them. CDR3 DNA sequence: TGTGCCAGCAGTGAAGCCACGGGAGTAGTTTCACCCCTCCACTTT. Protein: CASSEATGVVSPLHF.

This clonotype was counted at least ten times. The rearrangement uses TRBV11-2 and TRBJ2-1; D may be TRBD2 (5 bases). The CDR3 has 13 residues. CDR1 and CDR2 from the germline V gene are SGHAT and FQNNGV. The ends were cut back, 6 bases at V and 8 bases at J, with 14 bases in the middle. The CDR3 bases are TGTGCCAGCAGAAGCACCTTTAGCGATGAGCAGTTCTTC. Amino acids: CASRSTFSDEQFF.

This clonotype was counted many times. The chain is built from TRBV28 and TRBJ2-1, with no clear D. The CDR3 is made up of 13 amino acids. Germline CDR1 reads MDHEN; CDR2 reads SYDVKM. V was shortened by 5 bases and J by 5 bases, with 10 bases between the two germline ends. The CDR3: CASSTTVNNEQFF. Written as DNA, the CDR3 is TGTGCCAGCAGTACTACGGTCAACAATGAGCAGTTCTTC. The full variable domain, in which reference TRBV28 and TRBJ2-1 provide the parts outside the CDR3, is DVKVTQSSRYLVKRTGEKVFLECVQDMDHENMFWYRQDPGLGLRLIYFSYDVKMKEKGDIPEGYSVSREKKERFSLILESASTNQTSMYLCASSTTVNNEQFFGPGTRLTVL.

The sample holds a few counts of this clonotype. V gene TRBV6-1 combines with J gene TRBJ1-2; D gene ambiguous. The germline gives CDR1 MNHNS, CDR2 SASEGT. Trimming cost V 2 bases and J 4 bases, with 5 bases left between them. This CDR3 comprises 12 residues. CDR3 amino acids: CASSERGYGYTF. Written as DNA, the CDR3 is TGTGCCAGCAGTGAAAGAGGCTATGGCTACACCTTC.